What follows describes a single T cell receptor (beta chain). Its target is not known. The sample is drawn from a study of T cell repertoires in cytomegalovirus infection. The CDR3 is 14 residues long. Germline-derived CDR1 and CDR2 are LGHDT and YNNKEL (reference sequence). Trimming stripped 1 base from V and 1 base from J, with 7 bases between. Each CDR3 protein is one row after TCRdb ran MiXCR on the reads. Of approximately 340,000 distinct CDR3 sequences listed, 25% to 30% are singletons. The chain has TRBV3-1 and TRBJ1-1; weak D call: TRBD1 (6 bases). The sequence came from a human donor in good health (CMV status not recorded). Some clones in this sample may be carry-over from other donors' samples. Sample: cultured PBMCs, taken from culture after CMV antigen stimulation. CDR3 region: CASSQGQANTEAFF. For the CDR3, the DNA is TGTGCCAGCAGCCAAGGACAGGCGAACACTGAAGCTTTCTTT.